This note documents a single TCR beta chain sequence. These data are taken from a study of blood T cell repertoires in COVID-19. Study-wide background: Donors in the United States, Italy and Spain gave samples during acute or convalescent COVID-19. T cells, B-cell-depleted T cells, or PBMCs provided the cDNA or gDNA that served as material.

In the original analysis: Amplification from reference gene primers served as the basis for estimated nucleated cell counts. Clones were sequenced by immunoSEQ multiplex PCR, and TCRdb holds only the in-frame ones, with some missing. V and J calls and clone size follow that table, whereas D and trimming were derived from the DNA. Of about 130,000 clones listed, around four fifths are singletons. The sample comprised peripheral blood. This TCR came from an elderly man with COVID-19, enrolled during active disease.

CDR3 residues: CASSLTLLAGSYNEQFF. CDR3 nucleotide sequence: TGTGCCAGCAGCTTAACCCTACTAGCGGGATCTTACAATGAGCAGTTCTTC. The rearrangement uses TRBV5-5 and TRBJ2-1; 10 nucleotides line up with TRBD2. V was pared by 2 bases and J by 4 bases, with 9 bases of the junction left unmatched. The CDR3 consists of 17 residues. Germline lookup yields CDR1 SGHKS and CDR2 YYEKEE (reference sequence).